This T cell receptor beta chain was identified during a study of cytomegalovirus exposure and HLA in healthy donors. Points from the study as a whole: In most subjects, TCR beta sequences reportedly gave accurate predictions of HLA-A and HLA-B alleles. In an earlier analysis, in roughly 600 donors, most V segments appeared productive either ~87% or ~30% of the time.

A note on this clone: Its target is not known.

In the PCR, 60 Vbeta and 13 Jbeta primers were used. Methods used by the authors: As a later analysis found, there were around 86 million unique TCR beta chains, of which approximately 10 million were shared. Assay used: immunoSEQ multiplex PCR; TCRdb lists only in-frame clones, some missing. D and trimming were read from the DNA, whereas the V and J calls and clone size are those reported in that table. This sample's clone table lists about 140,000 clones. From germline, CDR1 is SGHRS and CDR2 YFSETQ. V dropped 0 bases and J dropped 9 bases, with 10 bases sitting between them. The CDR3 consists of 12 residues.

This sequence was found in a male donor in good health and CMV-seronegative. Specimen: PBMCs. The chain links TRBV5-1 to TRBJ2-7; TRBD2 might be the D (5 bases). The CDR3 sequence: CASSLGDYSQYF. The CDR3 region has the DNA TGCGCCAGCAGCTTGGGAGACTATTCGCAGTACTTC.